This TCR beta chain is drawn from a study of OX40 agonist ivuxolimab in advanced cancers. Using immunoSEQ multiplex PCR, the repertoire was profiled, and TCRdb retains in-frame clones only, with some absent. The sample yields tens of thousands of clones, roughly 89% seen once. This sample comprised CD4+ or CD8+ T cells sorted from blood, obtained in a trial of the OX40 agonist ivuxolimab. This TCR came from an adult with an advanced solid tumor such as melanoma, head and neck, liver or kidney cancer.

CDR3 protein: CASSYSGQGVDTIYF. The CDR3 bases are TGTGCCAGCAGTTACTCCGGGCAGGGGGTTGACACCATATATTTT. The chain is built from TRBV6-6 and TRBJ1-3; TRBD1 matches at 7 bases. The V gene end was trimmed by 0 bases and the J gene end by 8 bases; junction bases not matched to a gene: 7. Germline V lookup: CDR1 MNHNY, CDR2 SVGAGI (reference sequence). The CDR3 totals 15 residues.